This TCR beta chain was obtained from a study of graft-versus-host responses after intestinal transplantation. Study-wide background: Recipients across the board were started on anti-thymocyte globulin induction, then kept on tacrolimus and steroids for around three years.

V lost 3 bases, J lost 6 bases, and 8 bases lay in between. The CDR3 has 12 residues. Germline CDR1 reads PRHDT; CDR2 reads FYEKMQ (reference sequence). With regard to this clone: Its antigen remains unknown.

Profiled with immunoSEQ multiplex PCR; TCRdb holds only in-frame clones, not every one. Of about 97,000 clones listed, 90% were seen once; the top ten hold roughly 16%. Study-level points and caveats: Allografts carried high graft-versus-host to host-versus-graft clonal ratios in patients having graft-donor T cell macrochimerism.

The clonotype comes from a human patient who received an intestinal transplant, so some T cells may come from the graft donor. The source was PBMCs, collected 450 to 480 days after intestinal transplant. This sequence joins TRBV13 and TRBJ1-1; D is undetermined. The chain's CDR3 is CASSLASSEAFF. Here the CDR3 DNA reads TGTGCCAGCAGCTTGGCGTCTTCTGAAGCTTTCTTT.